Detailed here is one T cell receptor beta chain. What it binds is unknown. The sample belongs to a study of identifying expanded T cells in peripheral blood. The study, taken as a whole, reports: Variance in clone template counts between approximately 2-week samples significantly increased with total template count across all healthy donors. Over two and four weeks, about 17 and 20 clones changed, versus 1.2 between replicates.

During the collection period, no donor immune events like infections were recorded. V lost 5 bases to trimming and J lost 1 base, with 21 bases between them. CDR3 size: 19 residues. CDR1 is MNHEY, CDR2 SMNVEV, per germline (reference sequence). Method: immunoSEQ multiplex PCR; TCRdb's copy keeps in-frame clones and lacks some. The sample consists of around 82,000 clones, roughly 84% of them appearing once. The sequencing sample was made of blood. The receptor's source is a person between 18 and 69 years old in good health. This chain uses TRBV27 with TRBJ2-6; D is possibly TRBD1 (5 bases). The DNA of the CDR3 is TGTGCCAGCAGTCTCCAAGGGGTGACATATCCTTCTGGGGCCAACGTCCTGACTTTC. Translated: CASSLQGVTYPSGANVLTF.